The 14 T cell receptor beta chains reported below all come from one sample, sequenced in a study of T cell repertoires in ileal Crohn's disease. Profiled with immunoSEQ multiplex PCR; TCRdb holds only in-frame clones, not every one. Of several thousand clones listed, roughly 96% were seen once; the top ten hold less than 0.25%. The sample was ileal tissue. The receptors were gathered from an adult with Crohn's disease.

The chain is built from TRBV5-5 and TRBJ2-7; a weak D match, TRBD1 (5 bases). The germline CDR1 and CDR2 sequences are SGHKS and YYEKEE (reference sequence). The CDR3 is 15 residues long. V was pared by 5 bases and J by 2 bases, with 17 bases between. The CDR3 DNA reads TGTGCCAGCAGTCTTCTCCCGACAGAGACCTACGAGCAGTACTTC. Protein product: CASSLLPTETYEQYF. The whole variable domain, remainder taken from reference TRBV5-5 and TRBJ2-7, is DAGVTQSPTHLIKTRGQQVTLRCSPISGHKSVSWYQQVLGQGPQFIFQYYEKEERGRGNFPDRFSARQFPNYSSELNVNALLLGDSALYLCASSLLPTETYEQYFGPGTRLTVT.

The chain carries TRBV7-8 and TRBJ1-2; tentative D call: TRBD1 (6 bases). The CDR3 covers 15 residues. Germline CDR1 and CDR2: SGHVS and FQNEAQ. V lost 1 base and J lost 7, with 16 bases in between. The CDR3 region has the DNA TGTGCCAGCAGCTTAGGAGGGGGGGCGTTAGGTGGCTACACCTTC. It is translated as CASSLGGGALGGYTF.

This clone was seen more than once but under ten times. This rearrangement joins TRBV29-1 to TRBJ2-1; D might be TRBD2 (6 bases). The V gene's germline CDR1 is SQVTM and CDR2 ANQGSEA. V shed 6 bases and J shed 4 bases, with 19 bases lying between them. There are 15 residues in the CDR3. The CDR3 region is CSVRGPGSFYNEQFF. DNA of the CDR3: TGCAGCGTAAGGGGCCCCGGGAGTTTTTACAATGAGCAGTTCTTC.

The chain recombines TRBV10-3 with TRBJ2-3; TRBD2 aligns across 13 bases. Germline trimming cut 10 bases from V and 3 bases from J; bases unmatched to any gene: 4. The CDR3 consists of 14 residues. Germline V lookup: CDR1 ENHRY, CDR2 SYGVKD. CDR3 in amino acids: CATRGLAGTDTQYF. In nucleotides, the CDR3 is TGTGCCACCCGGGGACTAGCGGGGACAGATACGCAGTATTTT.

The chain has TRBV21-1 and TRBJ1-6; TRBD1 is the table's D call and was not checked against the DNA. TRBV21-1 has pseudogene status. The CDR3 spans 17 residues. The CDR3 nucleotides read TGTGCCAGCAGCAAAGCGGGGCAAGACAGAGAGAATTCACCCCTCCACTTT. Amino acids: CASSKAGQDRENSPLHF.

The rearrangement joins TRBV6-5 to TRBJ1-2; D gene unclear. CDR1 is MNHEY and CDR2 is SVGAGI in the germline V gene. The ends were cut back, 1 base at V and 5 bases at J, with 8 bases in the middle. The CDR3 has 13 amino acids. This CDR3 reads CASSYLEGYGYTF. CDR3 sequence (DNA): TGTGCCAGCAGTTACTTGGAGGGTTATGGCTACACCTTC.

The chain has TRBV5-3 and TRBJ2-7, with 9 bases aligning to TRBD2. TRBV5-3 is placed among ORFs of uncertain function. The CDR3 has 15 residues. The V and J ends lost 2 bases and 3 bases, in that order; junction bases with no gene match: 6. Here the CDR3 reads CARSLPKTSGYEQYV. The CDR3 DNA sequence: TGTGCCAGAAGCTTACCAAAGACTAGCGGCTACGAGCAGTACGTC.

This clone was found once. The gene calls are TRBV9 and TRBJ1-2; D possibly corresponds to TRBD1 (5 bases). The CDR3 has 15 residues. With 0 bases removed from V and 5 bases from J, the gap between germline ends came to 14 bases. CDR1 and CDR2 from the germline V gene are SGDLS and YYNGEE. CDR3 in amino acids: CASSVEGQGSYGYTF. CDR3 DNA sequence: TGTGCCAGCAGCGTAGAGGGGCAGGGATCTTATGGCTACACCTTC.

In its sample, this clone was seen once. V is TRBV9 and J is TRBJ2-2, with a tentative D call TRBD2 (5 bases). Trimming pared 0 bases from V and 5 bases from J, leaving 8 bases between. Germline CDR1 reads SGDLS; CDR2 reads YYNGEE. CDR3 length: 14 residues. The CDR3 is CASSVVAGTGELFF. DNA of the CDR3: TGTGCCAGCAGCGTAGTCGCGGGTACCGGGGAGCTGTTTTTT.

This clone was observed a single time. The V and J genes are TRBV27 and TRBJ2-1, with 7 positions matching TRBD2. The CDR3 sequence is 15 residues long. Germline trimming cut 2 bases from V and 5 bases from J; bases unmatched to any gene: 6. Germline V gene sequence: CDR1 MNHEY, CDR2 SMNVEV (reference sequence). The CDR3 here is CASSLGLAVNNEQFF. CDR3 nucleotide sequence: TGTGCCAGCAGTTTAGGGCTAGCGGTGAACAATGAGCAGTTCTTC.

This chain joins TRBV14 and TRBJ2-5; 8 bases are a match to TRBD1. Germline trimming cut 3 bases from V and 4 bases from J; bases unmatched to any gene: 10. The CDR3 extends over 16 amino acids. Germline V gene sequence: CDR1 SGHDN, CDR2 FVKESK. Here the CDR3 reads CASSQDWTGSLETQYF. CDR3 in DNA: TGTGCCAGCAGCCAGGACTGGACAGGGAGCCTAGAGACCCAGTACTTC. Together with reference TRBV14 and TRBJ2-5, the CDR3 gives the full variable domain: EAGVTQFPSHSVIEKGQTVTLRCDPISGHDNLYWYRRVMGKEIKFLLHFVKESKQDESGMPNNRFLAERTGGTYSTLKVQPAELEDSGVYFCASSQDWTGSLETQYFGPGTRLLVL.

The chain recombines TRBV19 with TRBJ1-2; 9 nucleotides align to TRBD1. Germline V gene data show CDR1 as LNHDA and CDR2 as SQIVND (reference sequence). Germline trimming cut 5 bases from V and 7 bases from J; bases unmatched to any gene: 14. This CDR3 is built from 16 residues. The CDR3 nucleotides read TGTGCCAGTAGTCCTCTCGAACCCGACAGGGGGGTTGGCTACACCTTC. Its translation: CASSPLEPDRGVGYTF.

This chain joins TRBV25-1 and TRBJ1-3; no reliable D call. Germline assignment: CDR1 MGHDK and CDR2 SYGVNS. V dropped 0 bases and J dropped 3 bases, with 9 bases sitting between them. This CDR3 has 15 residues. The CDR3 DNA follows: TGTGCCAGCAGTGAATACGGCGGTGGTGGAAACACCATATATTTT. It specifies CASSEYGGGGNTIYF. Using reference TRBV25-1 and TRBJ1-3 for the parts outside the CDR3, the full variable domain is EADIYQTPRYLVIGTGKKITLECSQTMGHDKMYWYQQDPGMELHLIHYSYGVNSTEKGDLSSESTVSRIRTEHFPLTLESARPSHTSQYLCASSEYGGGGNTIYFGEGSWLTVV.

This chain joins TRBV29-1 and TRBJ2-3, with TRBD2 identical over 8 bases. V gave up 4 bases and J gave up 6 bases; unmatched junction bases: 12. The CDR3 is 15 amino acids. Per the germline V gene, CDR1 is SQVTM and CDR2 is ANQGSEA. CDR3 sequence (DNA): TGCAGCGTTGCCTGGGCGGGGGGCCGTCTGGATACGCAGTATTTT. It is translated as CSVAWAGGRLDTQYF.